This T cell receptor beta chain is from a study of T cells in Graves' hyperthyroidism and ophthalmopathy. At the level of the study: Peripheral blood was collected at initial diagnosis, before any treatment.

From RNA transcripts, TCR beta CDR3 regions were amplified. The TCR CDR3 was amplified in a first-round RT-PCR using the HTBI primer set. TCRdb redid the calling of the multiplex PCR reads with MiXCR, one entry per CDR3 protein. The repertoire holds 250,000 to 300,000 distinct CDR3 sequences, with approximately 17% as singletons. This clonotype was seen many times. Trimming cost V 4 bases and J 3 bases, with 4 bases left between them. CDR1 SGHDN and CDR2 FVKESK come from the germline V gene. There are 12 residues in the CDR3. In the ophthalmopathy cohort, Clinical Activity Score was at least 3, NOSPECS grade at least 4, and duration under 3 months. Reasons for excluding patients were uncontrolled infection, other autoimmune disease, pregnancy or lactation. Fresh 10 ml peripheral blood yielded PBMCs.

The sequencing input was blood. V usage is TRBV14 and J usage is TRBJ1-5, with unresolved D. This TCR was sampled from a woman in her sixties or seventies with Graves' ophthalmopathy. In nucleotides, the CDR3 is TGTGCCAGCAGCCTATTCAATCAGCCCCAGCATTTT. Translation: CASSLFNQPQHF. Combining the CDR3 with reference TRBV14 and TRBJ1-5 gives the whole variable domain EAGVTQFPSHSVIEKGQTVTLRCDPISGHDNLYWYRRVMGKEIKFLLHFVKESKQDESGMPNNRFLAERTGGTYSTLKVQPAELEDSGVYFCASSLFNQPQHFGDGTRLSIL.